A selection of T cell receptor beta chains follows, all from one sample in a study of T-cell memory formation after mild COVID-19. TCRdb fed the 5' RACE reads into MiXCR, producing one record per CDR3 protein. The sample yields around 80,000 distinct CDR3 sequences, 9.5% to 15% seen once. The specimen was PBMCs or a T cell subset sorted from them (not recorded which). All receptors come from a man younger than 30 who had mild COVID-19 (a few samples of this study predate the infection). Cell type and time point are not known. Both conserved end residues are part of each CDR3. D genes are given only for firm matches. Size values are once, few and many counts, or a class for expanded clones, and some rows have none.

TRBD1	TRBV7-2	TRBJ2-3	-	17	TGTGCCAGCAGCTTACCACGGACAGGGGATAGCACAGATACGCAGTATTTT	CASSLPRTGDSTDTQYF
TRBD2	TRBV7-2	TRBJ2-7	-	13	TGTGCCAGCAGCCTAAGCGGGGCGGACGAGCAGTACTTC	CASSLSGADEQYF
-	TRBV4-3	TRBJ1-4	-	16	TGCGCCAGCAGCCTGAGATGGGGCAGACTTAATGAAAAACTGTTTTTT	CASSLRWGRLNEKLFF
TRBD2	TRBV13	TRBJ2-7	few	16	TGTGCCAGCAGCGCAACGATGGAGCGGGACTCCTACGAGCAGTACTTC	CASSATMERDSYEQYF
-	TRBV12-3/TRBV12-4	TRBJ2-1	many	15	TGTGCCAGCAGTTTCGGCAGCGACTCCTACAATGAGCAGTTCTTC	CASSFGSDSYNEQFF
-	TRBV27	TRBJ2-2	few	13	TGTGCCAGCCAGCCGGGGTTCACCGGGGAGCTGTTTTTT	CASQPGFTGELFF
-	TRBV19	TRBJ2-1	-	11	TGTGCCAGTAGTACCGGGTTTGAGCAGTTCTTC	CASSTGFEQFF
TRBD1	TRBV5-6	TRBJ1-2	-	19	TGTGCCAGCAGCTTGATGGGCCGACAGGGAATAACCCCCAACTATGGCTACACCTTC	CASSLMGRQGITPNYGYTF
-	TRBV6-2/TRBV6-3	TRBJ2-7	-	16	TGTGCCAGCAGTTCCTATAGGACCCGTTCCAGGGACGAGCAGTACTTC	CASSSYRTRSRDEQYF
-	TRBV12-3/TRBV12-4	TRBJ1-1	-	14	TGTGCCAGCAGGGCGAGAGGCCGGGACACTGAAGCTTTCTTT	CASRARGRDTEAFF
-	TRBV14	TRBJ1-2	-	14	TGTGCCAGCAGCCAAGATGCAGGGGCTTATGGCTACACCTTC	CASSQDAGAYGYTF
-	TRBV6-2/TRBV6-3	TRBJ1-5	-	15	TGTGCCAGCAGTTATGGTAGCGGGAGCAATCAGCCCCAGCATTTT	CASSYGSGSNQPQHF
-	TRBV6-2/TRBV6-3	TRBJ2-1	few	14	TGTGCCAGCGAATGGGGATCCAGCTACAATGAGCAGTTCTTC	CASEWGSSYNEQFF
-	TRBV5-1	TRBJ2-1	many	12	TGCGCCAGCAGCTTATCCTACAATGAGCAGTTCTTC	CASSLSYNEQFF
-	TRBV6-2/TRBV6-3	TRBJ2-1	few	15	TGTGCCAGCAGTTACTCGGGACTGACCTACAATGAGCAGTTCTTC	CASSYSGLTYNEQFF
-	TRBV6-5	TRBJ1-2	-	13	TGTGCCAGCAGTTTTGCCCTAGACTATGGCTACACCTTC	CASSFALDYGYTF
TRBD2	TRBV7-3	TRBJ2-6	-	17	TGTGCCAGCAGCCAAGGCCGGGGGGGATTTGGGGCCAACGTCCTGACTTTC	CASSQGRGGFGANVLTF
TRBD1	TRBV4-3	TRBJ2-1	few	14	TGCGCCAGCAGCCAGGGACAGGGGGCGTTTGAGCAGTTCTTC	CASSQGQGAFEQFF
TRBD1	TRBV7-9	TRBJ1-1	-	18	TGTGCCAGCAGCCATAGAGTGGAGCGGGACAGGGGAACGGATGAAGCTTTCTTT	CASSHRVERDRGTDEAFF
-	TRBV28	TRBJ1-2	-	17	TGTGCCAGCAGTTTACCCCTTCGGGGGGGCGAGGACTATGGCTACACCTTC	CASSLPLRGGEDYGYTF
-	TRBV20-1	TRBJ1-1	-	17	TGCAGTGCTAGTTTATCGCCGGACAGCCCGGGGGGGACTGAAGCTTTCTTT	CSASLSPDSPGGTEAFF
-	TRBV4-1	TRBJ2-5	few	14	TGCGCCAGCAGCCAAGTAACAGAACAAGAGACCCAGTACTTC	CASSQVTEQETQYF
-	TRBV12-3/TRBV12-4	TRBJ1-2	-	15	TGTGCCAGCAGTCCCGGACAGTGGGGTATGAATGGCTACACCTTC	CASSPGQWGMNGYTF
TRBD2	TRBV5-4	TRBJ2-2	-	15	TGTGCCAGCAGCTTGACTAGCGGAAACACCGTGGAGCTGTTTTTT	CASSLTSGNTVELFF
-	TRBV28	TRBJ2-5	-	12	TGTGCCACCTCGGAGGGCCAAGAGACCCAGTACTTC	CATSEGQETQYF
-	TRBV18	TRBJ2-1	-	13	TGTGCCAGCTCAGCGTTCTCCTACAATGAGCAGTTCTTC	CASSAFSYNEQFF
-	TRBV7-3	TRBJ2-3	many	14	TGTGCCAGCAGCCCAGTTGGGGGCACAGATACGCAGTATTTT	CASSPVGGTDTQYF
-	TRBV7-2	TRBJ1-5	-	13	TGTGCCAGCAGAGGGCAGACCGGACAGCCCCAGCATTTT	CASRGQTGQPQHF
-	TRBV12-3/TRBV12-4	TRBJ2-2	-	18	TGTGCCAGCAGTCCCCAACCTCGAACAGGGTGGGGCACCGGGGAGCTGTTTTTT	CASSPQPRTGWGTGELFF
-	TRBV7-9	TRBJ2-6	-	19	TGTGCCAGCAGCTTAAGTGAAGGGGCATTGTCAGCTGGGGCCAACGTCCTGACTTTC	CASSLSEGALSAGANVLTF
-	TRBV7-9	TRBJ1-1	few	15	TGTGCCAGCAGCTTAACAGCGACATCCAACACTGAAGCTTTCTTT	CASSLTATSNTEAFF
-	TRBV7-9	TRBJ2-5	-	13	TGTGCCAGCAGCTTCTCTTTAGACGAGACCCAGTACTTC	CASSFSLDETQYF
-	TRBV12-3/TRBV12-4	TRBJ2-7	many	14	TGTGCCAGCAGTTCAGGGACCGGGTTCTACGAGCAGTACTTC	CASSSGTGFYEQYF
-	TRBV7-9	TRBJ2-7	few	12	TGTGCCAGCAGCCCGGGAGTACACGAGCAGTACTTC	CASSPGVHEQYF
-	TRBV9	TRBJ2-3	-	16	TGTGCCAGCAGCGCCCTAGCCCTCTTGGGCACAGATACGCAGTATTTT	CASSALALLGTDTQYF
TRBD1	TRBV4-3	TRBJ2-2	-	18	TGCGCCAGCAGCCAAGATCCGACAGGGGGTGGGTACACCGGGGAGCTGTTTTTT	CASSQDPTGGGYTGELFF
-	TRBV7-9	TRBJ2-7	-	13	TGTGCCAGCAGCTTAGTTCCGTATTACGAGCAGTACTTC	CASSLVPYYEQYF
-	TRBV7-6	TRBJ2-1	few	14	TGTGCCAGCAGCTCCGTCCATGGGAACAATGAGCAGTTCTTC	CASSSVHGNNEQFF
-	TRBV28	TRBJ2-5	-	11	TGTGCCAGCGGTTGGAGGGAGACCCAGTACTTC	CASGWRETQYF
-	TRBV6-2/TRBV6-3	TRBJ1-5	few	15	TGTGCCAGCAGTGCTGGGCCCCATAGCAATCAGCCCCAGCATTTT	CASSAGPHSNQPQHF
-	TRBV12-5	TRBJ2-1	many	13	TGTGCTAGTGCGGCAGGGCCGTACAATGAGCAGTTCTTC	CASAAGPYNEQFF